This section outlines one T cell receptor beta chain sequence together with its context. The sample originates from a study of blood T cell repertoires in COVID-19. Study context: COVID-19 samples collected from the United States, Italy and Spain covered acute and convalescent phases. The analysed material was cDNA or gDNA that came from T cells, B-cell-depleted T cells, or PBMCs.

Only in-frame clones appear in the TCRdb table, and some are missing; sequencing was by immunoSEQ multiplex PCR. The repertoire includes 78,000 or so clones, about nine tenths of them detected once, and around 5.8% sits in the top ten. V lost 4 bases to trimming and J lost 5 bases; unmatched junction nucleotides: 1. This CDR3 contains 12 residues. CDR1 is SNHLY, CDR2 FYNNEI, per germline. This receptor was obtained from a woman aged 45-65 years with acute or convalescent COVID-19. The material sequenced was peripheral blood. The J gene is TRBJ2-5, the V gene TRBV2; the match to TRBD1 covers 7 bases. The CDR3 loop reads CASSGQGETQYF. The CDR3 region has the DNA TGTGCCAGCAGTGGACAGGGCGAGACCCAGTACTTC.